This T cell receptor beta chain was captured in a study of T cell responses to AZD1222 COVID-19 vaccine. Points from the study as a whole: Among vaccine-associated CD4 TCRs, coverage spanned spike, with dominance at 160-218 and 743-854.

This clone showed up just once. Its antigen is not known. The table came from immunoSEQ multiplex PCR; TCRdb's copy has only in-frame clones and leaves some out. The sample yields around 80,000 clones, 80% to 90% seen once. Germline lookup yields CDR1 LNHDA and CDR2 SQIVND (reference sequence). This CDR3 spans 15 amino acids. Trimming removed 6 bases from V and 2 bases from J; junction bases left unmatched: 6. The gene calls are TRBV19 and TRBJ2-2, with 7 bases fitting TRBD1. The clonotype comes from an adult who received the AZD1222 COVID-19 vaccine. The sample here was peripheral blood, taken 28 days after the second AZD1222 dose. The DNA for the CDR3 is TGTGCCAGTAGGCCCGGGACAGCCAACACCGGGGAGCTGTTTTTT. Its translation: CASRPGTANTGELFF.